The 5 T cell receptor beta chains given below trace back to one sample, sequenced in a study of T cells in Graves' hyperthyroidism and ophthalmopathy. Using RNA transcripts as the source, TCR beta CDR3 regions were amplified. Primed by the HTBI set, a first-round RT-PCR was run on the TCR CDR3. MiXCR was run by TCRdb on the multiplex PCR reads, yielding one entry per CDR3 protein. Here the sample spans hundreds of thousands of distinct CDR3 sequences, around a sixth being singletons. The sequencing input was blood. The receptors here all came from a woman aged 18-30 years with Graves' hyperthyroidism that later progressed to Graves' ophthalmopathy.

In its sample, this clonotype was seen many times. The rearrangement links TRBV20-1 to TRBJ2-7; 7 bases fit TRBD2. CDR3 length: 15 amino acids. Germline V CDR1 and CDR2: DFQATT, SNEGSKA (reference sequence). Trimming took 0 bases from V and 4 from J; bases not matched to a gene: 9. The CDR3 protein is CSARDLRAGVYEQYF. The CDR3 nucleotides are TGCAGTGCTAGAGATCTCCGGGCGGGAGTATACGAGCAGTACTTC.

The chain combines TRBV28 with TRBJ2-5, with TRBD1 matching over 8 bases. In germline, CDR1 is MDHEN, CDR2 SYDVKM. J gave up 4 bases and V 7 bases, and 8 bases lay outside the gene matches. The CDR3 is 14 residues long. CDR3 loop: CASTRGQGPETQYF. CDR3 nucleotide sequence: TGTGCCAGCACCCGAGGACAGGGTCCAGAGACCCAGTACTTC.

The chain is built from TRBV7-2 and TRBJ2-1, with 9 bases that match TRBD2. V shed 2 bases, J shed 6 bases, and the junction held 8 bases outside the gene matches. The V gene's germline CDR1 is SGHTA and CDR2 FQGNSA. The CDR3 has 16 amino acids. CDR3 amino acids: CASSLRGGSGGNEQFF. In DNA, the CDR3 is TGTGCCAGCAGCTTAAGGGGGGGTAGCGGGGGCAATGAGCAGTTCTTC.

This clonotype was detected many times. V usage is TRBV20-1 and J usage is TRBJ2-5, with TRBD1 identical over 7 bases. This CDR3 region has 14 residues. From germline, CDR1 is DFQATT and CDR2 SNEGSKA (reference sequence). The V and J ends lost 3 bases and 2 bases, in that order; junction bases with no gene match: 6. CDR3 DNA sequence: TGCAGTGCTAGTCGGGGACAGATACAAGAGACCCAGTACTTC. It encodes CSASRGQIQETQYF.

This clonotype was seen at least ten times. The V call is TRBV12-3 or TRBV12-4, the J call TRBJ2-1; TRBD2 aligns across 8 bases. This CDR3 is built from 18 residues. V shed 6 bases, J shed 5 bases, and the junction held 18 bases outside the gene matches. CDR3 coding DNA: TGTGCCAGCAGCTTACGGACCCTGACTAGCGTTACCCACAATGAGCAGTTCTTC. Its protein product is CASSLRTLTSVTHNEQFF.